This T cell receptor beta chain was profiled in a study of T cells in women clearing cervical HPV infection. The assay was immunoSEQ multiplex PCR, and TCRdb's table has in-frame clones only and misses some. This repertoire includes more than 20,000 clones. Cervical HPV DNA detected by MY09/MY11 PCR, typed by dot-blot. From germline, CDR1 is SNHLY and CDR2 FYNNEI. The CDR3 contains 14 residues. V shed 5 bases and J 6 bases; nucleotides not matched to a gene: 9. In regard to this clone: Its antigen remains unidentified. The read gets to within 3 residues of the CDR3 end, and the germline J gene fills in the rest.

General study results and limits: Repertoire richness, not evenness, was significantly elevated in CIN3+ cases versus controls. A classifier using richness and V gene abundances reached an AUC of roughly 0.8. Cases carried less TRBV6-7 than controls: approximately 0.1% versus 0.16%.

The sample comprised blood buffy coat. The receptor was derived from a woman between 18 and 70 years old with a cervical HPV16 infection that either progressed to CIN3+ or cleared (not recorded which). The V call is TRBV2, the J call TRBJ2-7; 8 nucleotides agree with TRBD1. Incomplete CDR3 DNA: TGTGCCAGCAGTACCGGGACAGGTTCCCCCGAG. The encoded protein is CASSTGTGSPE. The complete CDR3 sequence is CASSTGTGSPEQYF.